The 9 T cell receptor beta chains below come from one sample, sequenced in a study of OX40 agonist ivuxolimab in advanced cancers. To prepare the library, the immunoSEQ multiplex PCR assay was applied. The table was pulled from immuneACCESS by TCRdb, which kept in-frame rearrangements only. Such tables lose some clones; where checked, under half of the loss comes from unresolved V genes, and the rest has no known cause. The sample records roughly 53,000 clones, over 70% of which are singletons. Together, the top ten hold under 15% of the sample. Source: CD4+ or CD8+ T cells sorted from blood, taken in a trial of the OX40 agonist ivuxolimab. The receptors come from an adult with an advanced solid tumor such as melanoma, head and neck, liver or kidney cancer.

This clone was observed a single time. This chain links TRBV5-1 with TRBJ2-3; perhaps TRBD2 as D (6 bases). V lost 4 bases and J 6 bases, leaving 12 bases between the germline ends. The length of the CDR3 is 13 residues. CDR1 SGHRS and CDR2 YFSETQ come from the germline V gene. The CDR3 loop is CASSPGGMDTQYF. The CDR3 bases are TGCGCCAGCAGCCCTGGGGGGATGGATACGCAGTATTTT.

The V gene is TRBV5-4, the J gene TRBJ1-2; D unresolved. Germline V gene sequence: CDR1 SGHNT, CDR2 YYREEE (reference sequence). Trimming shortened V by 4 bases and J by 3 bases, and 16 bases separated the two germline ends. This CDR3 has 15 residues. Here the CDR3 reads CASSQDGRLYYGYTF. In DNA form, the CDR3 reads TGTGCCAGCAGCCAGGACGGACGACTATACTATGGCTACACCTTC.

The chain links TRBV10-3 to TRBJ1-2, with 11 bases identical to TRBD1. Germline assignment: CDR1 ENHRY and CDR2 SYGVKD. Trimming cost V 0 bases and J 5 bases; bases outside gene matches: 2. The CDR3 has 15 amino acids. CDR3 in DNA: TGTGCCATCAGTGAGTCGGGACAGGGGGTGTATGGCTACACCTTC. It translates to CAISESGQGVYGYTF.

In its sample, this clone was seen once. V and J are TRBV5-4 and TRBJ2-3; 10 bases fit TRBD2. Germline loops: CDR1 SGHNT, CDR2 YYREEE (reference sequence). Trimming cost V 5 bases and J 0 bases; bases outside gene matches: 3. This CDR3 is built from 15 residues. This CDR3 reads CASRLTSGSTDTQYF. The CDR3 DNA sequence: TGTGCCAGCAGGTTGACTAGCGGGAGCACAGATACGCAGTATTTT.

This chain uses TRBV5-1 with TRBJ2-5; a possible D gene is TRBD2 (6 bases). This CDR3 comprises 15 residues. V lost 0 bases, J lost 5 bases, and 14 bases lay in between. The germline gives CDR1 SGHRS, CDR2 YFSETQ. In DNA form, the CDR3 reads TGCGCCAGCAGCTTGGGAACGGGGGATGGGGAGACCCAGTACTTC. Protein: CASSLGTGDGETQYF.

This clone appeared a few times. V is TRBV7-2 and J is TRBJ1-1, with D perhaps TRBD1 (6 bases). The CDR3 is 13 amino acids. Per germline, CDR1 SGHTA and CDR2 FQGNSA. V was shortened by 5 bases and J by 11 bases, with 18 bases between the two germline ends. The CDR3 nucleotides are TGTGCCAGCAGCCGGGGGGCAGGGGAGTCGGCTTTCTTT. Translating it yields CASSRGAGESAFF.

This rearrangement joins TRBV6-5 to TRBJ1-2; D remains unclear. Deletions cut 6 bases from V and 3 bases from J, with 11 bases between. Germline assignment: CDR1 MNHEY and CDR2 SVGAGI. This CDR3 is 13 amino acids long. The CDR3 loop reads CASRYGTDYGYTF. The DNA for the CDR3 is TGTGCCAGCAGATACGGTACGGACTATGGCTACACCTTC.

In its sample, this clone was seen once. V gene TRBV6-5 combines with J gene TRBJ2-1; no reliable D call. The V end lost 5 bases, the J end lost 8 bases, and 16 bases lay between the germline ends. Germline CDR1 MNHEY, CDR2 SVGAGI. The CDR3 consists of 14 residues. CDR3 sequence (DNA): TGTGCCAGCAGTCCCGGGTGGGGTCGGGATGAGCAGTTCTTC. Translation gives CASSPGWGRDEQFF.

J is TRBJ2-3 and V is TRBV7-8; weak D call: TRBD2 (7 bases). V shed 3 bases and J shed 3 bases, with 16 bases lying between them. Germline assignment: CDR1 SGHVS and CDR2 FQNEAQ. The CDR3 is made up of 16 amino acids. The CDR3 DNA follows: TGTGCCAGCAGCTTGAACCCCCGGGGGGCAACAGATACGCAGTATTTT. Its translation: CASSLNPRGATDTQYF.